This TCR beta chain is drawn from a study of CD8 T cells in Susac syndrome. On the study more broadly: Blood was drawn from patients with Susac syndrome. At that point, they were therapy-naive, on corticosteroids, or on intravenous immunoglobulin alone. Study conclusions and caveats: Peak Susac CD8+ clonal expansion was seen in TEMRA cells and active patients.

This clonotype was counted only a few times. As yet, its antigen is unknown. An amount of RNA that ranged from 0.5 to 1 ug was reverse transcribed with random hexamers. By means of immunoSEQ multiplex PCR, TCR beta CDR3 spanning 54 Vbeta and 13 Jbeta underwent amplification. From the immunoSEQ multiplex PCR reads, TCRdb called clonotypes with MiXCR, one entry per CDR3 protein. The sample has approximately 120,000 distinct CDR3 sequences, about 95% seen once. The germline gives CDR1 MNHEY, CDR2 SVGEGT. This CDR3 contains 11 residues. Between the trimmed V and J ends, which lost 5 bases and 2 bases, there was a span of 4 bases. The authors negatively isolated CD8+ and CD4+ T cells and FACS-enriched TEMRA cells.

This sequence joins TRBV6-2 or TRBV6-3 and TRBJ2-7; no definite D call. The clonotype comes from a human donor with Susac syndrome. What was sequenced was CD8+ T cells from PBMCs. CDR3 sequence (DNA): TGTGCCAGCAGTACTACCTACGAGCAGTACTTC. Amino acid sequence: CASSTTYEQYF.